This T cell receptor beta chain was recorded in a study of cytomegalovirus exposure and HLA in healthy donors. The study's findings and limits: In all likelihood, a cluster of highly shared sequence variants was a sequencing artifact.

PCR primers comprised 60 Vbeta and 13 Jbeta primers. The method was immunoSEQ multiplex PCR; TCRdb's version includes in-frame clones alone and lacks a portion of them. The data contain around 190,000 clones, about 81% of them singletons. Germline V gene data show CDR1 as SNHLY and CDR2 as FYNNEI. J was trimmed by 5 bases and V by 6 bases; bases with no gene match: 9. The CDR3 has 15 residues. Concerning this clone: What it binds is unknown.

This receptor was taken from a man aged 30 to 45 in good health and CMV-seropositive. The rearrangement joins TRBV2 to TRBJ2-2; TRBD1 matches at 7 bases. The sample was PBMCs. DNA for the CDR3: TGTGCCAGCAGCCCTTTAGGGGGCTGGACCGGGGAGCTGTTTTTT. Amino acids: CASSPLGGWTGELFF.